This T cell receptor beta chain was recovered during a study of cytomegalovirus exposure and HLA in healthy donors. Primers: 60 Vbeta forward and 13 Jbeta reverse. Using immunoSEQ multiplex PCR, the repertoire was profiled, and TCRdb retains in-frame clones only, with some absent. The sample contains around 63,000 clones, more than 65% of which appear only once. There are 17 residues in the CDR3. V gave up 3 bases and J gave up 5 bases, with 20 bases separating them. The V gene's germline CDR1 is LGHNA and CDR2 YSLEER. Material for sequencing was PBMCs. The receptor's source is a woman between 25 and 40 years old in good health and CMV-seronegative. V and J are TRBV4-3 and TRBJ2-1, with D perhaps matching TRBD2 (7 bases). The DNA for the CDR3 is TGCGCCAGCAGCCATTCCTGGGCGGGGGCCAATGACAATGAGCAGTTCTTC. Protein product: CASSHSWAGANDNEQFF.